This T cell receptor (beta chain) stems from a study of response to subunit inactivated influenza vaccine. Notes on the study in general: Authors suggested each seasonal influenza vaccination recruits few new T cells.

TCRdb re-derived calls from the RT-PCR reads in MiXCR, one entry per CDR3 protein. The repertoire holds 400,000 to 650,000 distinct CDR3 sequences, with 6% to 9% as singletons. This clonotype was seen a handful of times. Its antigen is unknown. Germline loops: CDR1 SGDLS, CDR2 YYNGEE. The CDR3 is 14 residues long. Trimming removed 2 bases from V and 4 bases from J, with 9 bases in between. This specimen consisted of PBMCs from blood, obtained approximately 25 months after vaccination. This clonotype originated in a man aged 50-75 years who received an inactivated influenza vaccine. The rearrangement uses TRBV9 and TRBJ2-2; no firm D call. CDR3 nucleotide sequence: TGTGCCAGCAGCGTCCACCAGATCACCGGGGAGCTGTTTTTT. Its protein is CASSVHQITGELFF. The entire variable domain, with the rest obtained from reference TRBV9 and TRBJ2-2, is as follows: DSGVTQTPKHLITATGQRVTLRCSPRSGDLSVYWYQQSLDQGLQFLIQYYNGEERAKGNILERFSAQQFPDLHSELNLSSLELGDSALYFCASSVHQITGELFFGEGSRLTVL.